Listed below are T cell receptor beta chains from one sample, sequenced in a study of T-cell reconstitution after alpha-beta-depleted transplantation in children. TCRdb re-called the PCR reads through MiXCR, storing one row per CDR3 protein. Of around 93,000 distinct CDR3 sequences listed, 7% to 10% were seen once; the top ten hold approximately 7%. Source: PBMCs from the stem cell graft donor, taken from the stem cell graft. The source is a human donor who donated a stem cell graft to a child with congenital amegakaryocytic thrombocytopenia. Both conserved end residues are part of each CDR3. D genes are given only for firm matches. Rows give clone size only sometimes, using once, few, many, or a class for an expanded clone.

abundance	j_gene	d_gene	v_gene	CDR3aa	CDR3nt
many	TRBJ1-1	TRBD1	TRBV10-3	CAIRRQGEGNTEAFF	TGTGCCATCAGACGACAGGGAGAGGGGAACACTGAAGCTTTCTTT
many	TRBJ2-7	.	TRBV20-1	CSASGQSYEQYF	TGCAGTGCTTCGGGGCAGAGCTACGAGCAGTACTTC
many	TRBJ2-5	.	TRBV28	CASSLVAKETQYF	TGTGCCAGCAGTTTGGTGGCTAAAGAGACCCAGTACTTC
many	TRBJ2-3	TRBD2	TRBV7-9	CASTPQAGGPNTQYF	TGTGCCAGCACCCCCCAGGCGGGAGGGCCGAATACGCAGTATTTT
many	TRBJ2-2	.	TRBV5-6	CASSSATSGLNTGELFF	TGTGCCAGCAGCTCGGCTACGTCGGGGCTCAACACCGGGGAGCTGTTTTTT
many	TRBJ1-2	.	TRBV7-2	CASSPVEGYGYTF	TGTGCCAGCAGCCCCGTGGAGGGTTATGGCTACACCTTC
many	TRBJ1-2	.	TRBV12-3/TRBV12-4	CASGTLPRRGYTF	TGTGCCAGCGGTACCCTACCCCGGCGAGGCTACACCTTC
many	TRBJ2-1	.	TRBV4-3	CASSQTGEEYNEQFF	TGCGCCAGCAGCCAAACAGGGGAGGAGTACAATGAGCAGTTCTTC
many	TRBJ2-1	TRBD2	TRBV4-1	CASRLSGRASGEQFF	TGCGCCAGTAGACTTAGCGGGAGGGCCTCAGGTGAGCAGTTCTTC
.	TRBJ2-7	.	TRBV14	CASSPPGSEQYF	TGTGCCAGCAGCCCCCCCGGAAGCGAGCAGTACTTC
.	TRBJ2-1	TRBD2	TRBV4-1	CASSLGLAGENEQFF	TGCGCCAGCAGCCTCGGACTAGCGGGAGAGAATGAGCAGTTCTTC
.	TRBJ2-5	.	TRBV7-2	CASSLRADNHQETQYF	TGTGCCAGCAGCTTACGTGCGGACAACCACCAAGAGACCCAGTACTTC
many	TRBJ2-1	.	TRBV12-3/TRBV12-4	CASRGLADEQFF	TGTGCCAGCAGAGGACTCGCCGATGAGCAGTTCTTC
many	TRBJ2-3	.	TRBV7-8	CASSFPLRAEASDTQYF	TGTGCCAGCAGCTTCCCACTGAGGGCCGAGGCCTCAGATACGCAGTATTTT
many	TRBJ1-2	.	TRBV12-3/TRBV12-4	CASSFSGVNYGYTF	TGTGCCAGCAGTTTCTCGGGGGTGAACTATGGCTACACCTTC
many	TRBJ2-7	.	TRBV27	CASRATGSYEQYF	TGTGCCAGCAGAGCGACAGGCTCCTACGAGCAGTACTTC
few	TRBJ2-3	TRBD2	TRBV20-1	CSARDSQLAGGTDTQYF	TGCAGTGCTAGAGATAGCCAACTAGCGGGGGGCACAGATACGCAGTATTTT
many	TRBJ2-2	TRBD1	TRBV4-1	CASSQEGTGVAGELFF	TGCGCCAGCAGCCAAGAGGGGACAGGGGTGGCCGGGGAGCTGTTTTTT